This T cell receptor beta chain was recorded in a study of control samples from healthy donors and cancer patients. This CDR3 has 13 residues. Germline CDR1 reads SEHNR; CDR2 reads FQNEAQ (reference sequence). V lost 1 base and J lost 8, with 11 bases in between. Libraries were prepared by immunoSEQ multiplex PCR; TCRdb keeps only in-frame clonotypes and omits some of them. Among about 180,000 clones listed, over 85% were seen once. This TCR was sampled from a man aged 30 to 45 in good health. Sequenced input: blood. The rearrangement links TRBV7-9 to TRBJ1-2; weak D call: TRBD1 (5 bases). The CDR3 is CASSLVQGNGYTF. The CDR3 DNA sequence: TGTGCCAGCAGCTTAGTTCAGGGTAACGGCTACACCTTC. Combining the CDR3 with reference TRBV7-9 and TRBJ1-2 gives the whole variable domain DTGVSQNPRHKITKRGQNVTFRCDPISEHNRLYWYRQTLGQGPEFLTYFQNEAQLEKSRLLSDRFSAERPKGSFSTLEIQRTEQGDSAMYLCASSLVQGNGYTFGSGTRLTVV.